Each of the 2 T cell receptor beta chains below was sequenced from the same sample in a study of identical twins. TCRdb passed the 5' RACE reads through MiXCR, listing each CDR3 protein once. The sample yields approximately 700,000 distinct CDR3 sequences, 15% to 20% seen once. These data were likewise used in another study, on T cells expressing NK-cell markers.

Source material: PBMCs. These receptors all stem from a woman aged 18-29 years in good health.

This chain uses TRBV4-3 with TRBJ2-1, with no clear D. Germline V lookup: CDR1 LGHNA, CDR2 YSLEER. The CDR3 is made up of 15 amino acids. Trimming removed 0 bases at V and 10 bases at J, with 16 bases between. The CDR3 DNA follows: TGCGCCAGCAGCCAAGACGGGCTCACACCAAGGGAGCAGTTCTTC. This translates into CASSQDGLTPREQFF.

CDR3 loop: CASSLGVRAQGAGELFF. The CDR3 nucleotides read TGTGCCAGCAGCTTAGGTGTCCGCGCCCAAGGCGCCGGGGAGCTGTTTTTT. This chain connects TRBV5-4 to TRBJ2-2; D is unresolved. Trimming shortened V by 2 bases and J by 6 bases, and 20 bases separated the two germline ends. Germline CDR1 and CDR2: SGHNT and YYREEE (reference sequence). This CDR3 comprises 17 residues. Based on the CDR3 plus reference TRBV5-4 and TRBJ2-2, the full variable domain is ETGVTQSPTHLIKTRGQQVTLRCSSQSGHNTVSWYQQALGQGPQFIFQYYREEENGRGNFPPRFSGLQFPNYSSELNVNALELDDSALYLCASSLGVRAQGAGELFFGEGSRLTVL.